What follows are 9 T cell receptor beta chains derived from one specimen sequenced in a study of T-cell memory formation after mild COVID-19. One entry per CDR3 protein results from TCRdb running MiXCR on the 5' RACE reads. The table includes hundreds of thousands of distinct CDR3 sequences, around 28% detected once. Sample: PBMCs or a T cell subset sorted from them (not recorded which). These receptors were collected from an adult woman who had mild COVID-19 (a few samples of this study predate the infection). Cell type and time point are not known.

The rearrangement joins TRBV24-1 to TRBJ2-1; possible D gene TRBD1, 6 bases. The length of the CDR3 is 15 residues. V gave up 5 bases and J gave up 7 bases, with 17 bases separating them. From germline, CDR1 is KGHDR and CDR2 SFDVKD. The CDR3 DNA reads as TGTGCCACCAGTGCTGGGGGCGGCATTAATAATGAGCAGTTCTTC. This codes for CATSAGGGINNEQFF.

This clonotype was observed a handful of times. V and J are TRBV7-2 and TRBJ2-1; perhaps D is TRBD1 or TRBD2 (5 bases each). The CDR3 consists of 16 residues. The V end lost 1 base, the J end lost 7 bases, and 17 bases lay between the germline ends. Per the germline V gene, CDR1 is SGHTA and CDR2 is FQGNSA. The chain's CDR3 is CASSLGRGTLLNEQFF. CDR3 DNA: TGTGCCAGCAGCTTAGGCCGGGGCACCCTTTTAAATGAGCAGTTCTTC.

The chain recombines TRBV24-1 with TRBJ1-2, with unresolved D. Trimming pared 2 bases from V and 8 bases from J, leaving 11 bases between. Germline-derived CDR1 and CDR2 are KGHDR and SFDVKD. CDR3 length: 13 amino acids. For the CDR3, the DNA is TGTGCCACCAGTGATTCAGGATCGCAGGGCTACACCTTC. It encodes CATSDSGSQGYTF.

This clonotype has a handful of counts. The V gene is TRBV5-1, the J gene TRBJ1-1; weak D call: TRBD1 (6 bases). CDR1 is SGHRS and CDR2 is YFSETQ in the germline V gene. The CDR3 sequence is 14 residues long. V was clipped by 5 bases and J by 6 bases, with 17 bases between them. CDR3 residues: CASRTRQGTSEAFF. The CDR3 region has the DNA TGCGCCAGCAGAACCAGGCAGGGGACTTCTGAAGCTTTCTTT.

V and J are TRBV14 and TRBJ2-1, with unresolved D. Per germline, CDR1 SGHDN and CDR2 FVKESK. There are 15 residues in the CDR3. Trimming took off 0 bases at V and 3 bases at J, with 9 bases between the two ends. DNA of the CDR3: TGTGCCAGCAGCCAAGATCGAAGCGTCTACAATGAGCAGTTCTTC. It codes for CASSQDRSVYNEQFF.

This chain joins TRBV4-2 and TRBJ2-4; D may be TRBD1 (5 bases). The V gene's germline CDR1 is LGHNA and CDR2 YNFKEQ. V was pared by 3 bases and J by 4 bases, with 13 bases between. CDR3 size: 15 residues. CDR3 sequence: CASSQGDSVKNIQYF. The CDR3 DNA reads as TGTGCCAGCAGCCAGGGCGACAGTGTAAAAAACATTCAGTACTTC.

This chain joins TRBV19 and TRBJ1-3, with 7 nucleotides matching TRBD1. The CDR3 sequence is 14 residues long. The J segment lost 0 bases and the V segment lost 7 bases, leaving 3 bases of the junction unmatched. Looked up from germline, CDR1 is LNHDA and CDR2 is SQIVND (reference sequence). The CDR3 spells CASMEGASGNTIYF. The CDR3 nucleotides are TGTGCCAGTATGGAGGGGGCCTCTGGAAACACCATATATTTT.

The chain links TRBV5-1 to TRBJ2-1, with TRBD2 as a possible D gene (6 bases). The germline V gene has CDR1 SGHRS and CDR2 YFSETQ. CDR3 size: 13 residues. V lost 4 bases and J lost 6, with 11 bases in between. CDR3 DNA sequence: TGCGCCAGCAGCGAGGAGGGACTCAATGAGCAGTTCTTC. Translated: CASSEEGLNEQFF.

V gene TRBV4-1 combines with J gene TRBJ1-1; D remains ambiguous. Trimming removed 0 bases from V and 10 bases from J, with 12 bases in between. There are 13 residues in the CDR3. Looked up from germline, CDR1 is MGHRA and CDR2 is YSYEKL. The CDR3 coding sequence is TGCGCCAGCAGCCAAGATCAAGCGGGGTTAGCTTTCTTT. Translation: CASSQDQAGLAFF.